A selection of T cell receptor beta chains follows, all from one sample in a study of T cells in Graves' hyperthyroidism and ophthalmopathy. TCRdb re-called the multiplex PCR reads with MiXCR, one entry per CDR3 protein. Of approximately 330,000 distinct CDR3 sequences in the sample, roughly an eighth were seen once. The specimen sequenced was blood. The receptors were gathered from a middle-aged woman with Graves' ophthalmopathy. Both conserved end residues are part of each CDR3. A D gene is named only where the DNA matches it firmly. Expanded clones get a size class; other rows say once, few or many, or leave the size out.

DNA	CDR3	D	size	V	J
TGTGCCAGCACTAACACAGGGAATGGAGAGACCCAGTACTTC	CASTNTGNGETQYF	.	many	TRBV2	TRBJ2-5
TGTGCCAGCAGCCCAAAAAGCGGGAACGTCTGGGAGACCCAGTACTTC	CASSPKSGNVWETQYF	TRBD2	.	TRBV7-2	TRBJ2-5
TGTGCCAGCAGCAGGGGTGAGAATGAGCAGTTCTTC	CASSRGENEQFF	.	many	TRBV9	TRBJ2-1
TGTGCCAGCAGTTTGTTACCGAACACTGAAGCTTTCTTT	CASSLLPNTEAFF	.	many	TRBV28	TRBJ1-1
TGCAGTGCTAGAAAGGGGGGGCAGGGTAATCAGCCCCAGCATTTT	CSARKGGQGNQPQHF	.	many	TRBV20-1	TRBJ1-5
TGTGCCAGCAGCGAAGAGGGGCCACTATCCGAGCAGTACTTC	CASSEEGPLSEQYF	.	.	TRBV11-3	TRBJ2-7
TGTGCCAGCAGCCAAGACGGGGGGAGGACAGATACGCAGTATTTT	CASSQDGGRTDTQYF	TRBD2	many	TRBV3-1	TRBJ2-3
TGTGCCAGCAGGAACCAACCTATTAGCGGGAACGCCTACGAGCAGTACTTC	CASRNQPISGNAYEQYF	TRBD2	many	TRBV6-1	TRBJ2-7
TGTGCCAGCAGTGAAAGGTGGCCGTCAGATACGCAGTATTTT	CASSERWPSDTQYF	.	many	TRBV6-1	TRBJ2-3
TGTGCCAGCAGCTTGTTAGGAGGACGGGATGAGCAGTTCTTC	CASSLLGGRDEQFF	.	.	TRBV5-5	TRBJ2-1
TGTGCCAGCAGCCTAGGTCCCGGGACCGGAGGGGATCAGCCCCAGCATTTT	CASSLGPGTGGDQPQHF	.	many	TRBV12-3/TRBV12-4	TRBJ1-5
TGCAGTGCTAGAGAAGGGACAGCGAACACTGAAGCTTTCTTT	CSAREGTANTEAFF	TRBD1	many	TRBV20-1	TRBJ1-1
TGTGCCAGCAGTTTAAGTCGGGCCGGCACTAGCGGGGGGGCGGGAGAGACCCAGTACTTC	CASSLSRAGTSGGAGETQYF	TRBD2	many	TRBV7-8	TRBJ2-5
TGTGCCACCAGCCGGGGGGTCACCGGGGAGCTGTTTTTT	CATSRGVTGELFF	TRBD2	.	TRBV24-1	TRBJ2-2
TGTGCCAGCAGCCTCGACGTTGTGGCTGAAGCTTTCTTT	CASSLDVVAEAFF	.	few	TRBV4-2	TRBJ1-1
TGTGCCACCACCGGGACAGGGACCGGGGAGCTGTTTTTT	CATTGTGTGELFF	TRBD1	many	TRBV2	TRBJ2-2
TGTGCCAGCAGTCGGGGACTAGGGTCGGGCACCGGGGAGCTGTTTTTT	CASSRGLGSGTGELFF	TRBD2	.	TRBV28	TRBJ2-2
TGTGCCAGCAGCCCCGTCCCCTTTTGGGGGGGGGAGACCCAGTACTTC	CASSPVPFWGGETQYF	TRBD2	few	TRBV3-1	TRBJ2-5
TGTGCCATCAGTGTATCGTTGCGGGGGGCCGCCAATGAGCAGTTCTTC	CAISVSLRGAANEQFF	TRBD2	many	TRBV10-3	TRBJ2-1
TGTGCCAGCAGAGGCGGGGGGCCGAACTATGGCTACACCTTC	CASRGGGPNYGYTF	.	many	TRBV2	TRBJ1-2
TGTGCCAGCTCACCACCTAACAGGGCCACTGAAGCTTTCTTT	CASSPPNRATEAFF	.	few	TRBV18	TRBJ1-1
TGTGCCAGCAGCTTAGGGCAGTTCAGTACTGAAGCTTTCTTT	CASSLGQFSTEAFF	.	.	TRBV11-2	TRBJ1-1
TGCGCCAGCAGACCTGGGCGGGAGGCGAGCTCCTACAATGAGCAGTTCTTC	CASRPGREASSYNEQFF	TRBD2	many	TRBV5-1	TRBJ2-1
TGTGCCAGCAGCCAAGGCCCTGGGGGGGGCCAGACCCAGTACTTC	CASSQGPGGGQTQYF	.	few	TRBV3-1	TRBJ2-5
TGTGCCAGCAATCCGCGGACAGGGGGGGCCACAGATACGCAGTATTTT	CASNPRTGGATDTQYF	TRBD1	.	TRBV6-2/TRBV6-3	TRBJ2-3
TGCGCCAGCAGCTCACGAGGAATCAGCTCCTACAATGAGCAGTTCTTC	CASSSRGISSYNEQFF	.	.	TRBV4-1	TRBJ2-1
TGTGCCACCAGTGAGCCTGCAGACACCGGGGAGCTGTTTTTT	CATSEPADTGELFF	.	many	TRBV24-1	TRBJ2-2
TGTGCCACCAGTGATAAGGGACAGAGCACAGATACGCAGTATTTT	CATSDKGQSTDTQYF	TRBD1	many	TRBV24-1	TRBJ2-3
TGTGCCACCTTGGGACCCGGGGTAGAGACCCAGTACTTC	CATLGPGVETQYF	.	.	TRBV2	TRBJ2-5
TGTGCCAGCAGCATAGCGGGGGGGCGGGATGAGCAGTTCTTC	CASSIAGGRDEQFF	TRBD2	many	TRBV12-3/TRBV12-4	TRBJ2-1
TGTGCCAGCAGCCCCGGGCAGGGCGAGGGAAACACCATATATTTT	CASSPGQGEGNTIYF	.	.	TRBV7-9	TRBJ1-3
TGCGCCAGCAGCCAAGTGGGACTCTCCTACGAGCAGTACTTC	CASSQVGLSYEQYF	.	few	TRBV4-1	TRBJ2-7
TGTGCCAGCAGCCAAGCTCGAACTGAAGCTTTCTTT	CASSQARTEAFF	.	.	TRBV3-1	TRBJ1-1
TGCGCCAGCAGTGAGCCCCCGACTAGCGGGAGCACCGGGGAGCTGTTTTTT	CASSEPPTSGSTGELFF	TRBD2	.	TRBV10-2	TRBJ2-2
TGCAGTGCTAGAGTCATAGCGGAGACAGATACGCAGTATTTT	CSARVIAETDTQYF	.	.	TRBV20-1	TRBJ2-3
TGCAGCGTCGAACAGGGGGCAGGTGAAAAACTGTTTTTT	CSVEQGAGEKLFF	TRBD1	many	TRBV29-1	TRBJ1-4
TGCAGTGCGCAATATACCCTCAATCAGCCCCAGCATTTT	CSAQYTLNQPQHF	.	many	TRBV20-1	TRBJ1-5
TGTGCCAGCAGCTTAACAGGGTTCACTGAAGCTTTCTTT	CASSLTGFTEAFF	.	many	TRBV11-3	TRBJ1-1
TGTGCCAGCAGCTTAGCGCTGGACAGCCTTTCAAACTTAGCCAAAAACATTCAGTACTTC	CASSLALDSLSNLAKNIQYF	.	many	TRBV7-2	TRBJ2-4
TGTGCCAGCAGCGGGACAGGGTTTGCGAGCAATGAGCAGTTCTTC	CASSGTGFASNEQFF	TRBD1	many	TRBV7-9	TRBJ2-1
TGCGCCAGCAGTGAAACGATCGATACGCAGTATTTT	CASSETIDTQYF	.	many	TRBV10-1	TRBJ2-3
TGTGCCAGCAGTTTCGTGTTTCTAGGGGAGGAGCTGTTTTTT	CASSFVFLGEELFF	.	many	TRBV28	TRBJ2-2
TGTGCCAGCAGAACCCATAGCGGGGGAAACACAGATACGCAGTATTTT	CASRTHSGGNTDTQYF	TRBD2	.	TRBV28	TRBJ2-3
TGTGCCAGCAGTTTTCGGGCCCCGGGGGAGACCCAGTACTTC	CASSFRAPGETQYF	.	many	TRBV12-3/TRBV12-4	TRBJ2-5
TGTGCCAGCAGCTCCGGACCACTAAACACTGAAGCTTTCTTT	CASSSGPLNTEAFF	.	many	TRBV7-2	TRBJ1-1
TGTGCCAGCAGCTCCTTCGTTGGAGATACGCAGTATTTT	CASSSFVGDTQYF	.	many	TRBV12-3/TRBV12-4	TRBJ2-3
TGCAGTGCTAGGGTGGACAGGGATTCAGATACGCAGTATTTT	CSARVDRDSDTQYF	TRBD1	few	TRBV20-1	TRBJ2-3
TGTGCCAGCAGCCATGACGGGACAGCAGCTAACTATGGCTACACCTTC	CASSHDGTAANYGYTF	TRBD1	.	TRBV3-1	TRBJ1-2
TGTGCCAGCTATTCCGGGACCACCTACGAGCAGTACTTC	CASYSGTTYEQYF	.	many	TRBV2	TRBJ2-7
TGCGCCAGCAGCTTGGCCACCGGCGGGCAGATCTACTATGGCTACACCTTC	CASSLATGGQIYYGYTF	.	.	TRBV5-1	TRBJ1-2